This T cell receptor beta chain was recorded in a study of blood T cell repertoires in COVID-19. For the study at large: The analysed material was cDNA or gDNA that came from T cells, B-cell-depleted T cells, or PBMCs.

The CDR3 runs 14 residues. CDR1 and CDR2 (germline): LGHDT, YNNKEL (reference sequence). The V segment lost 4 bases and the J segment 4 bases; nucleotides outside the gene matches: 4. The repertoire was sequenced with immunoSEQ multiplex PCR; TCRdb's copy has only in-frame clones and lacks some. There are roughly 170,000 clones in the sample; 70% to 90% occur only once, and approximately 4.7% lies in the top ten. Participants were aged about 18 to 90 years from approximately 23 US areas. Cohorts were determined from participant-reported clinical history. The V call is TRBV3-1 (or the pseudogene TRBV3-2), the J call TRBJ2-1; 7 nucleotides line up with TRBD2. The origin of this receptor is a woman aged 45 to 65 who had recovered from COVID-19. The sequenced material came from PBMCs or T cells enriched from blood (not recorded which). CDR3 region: CASSLERGYNEQFF. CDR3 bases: TGTGCCAGCAGCCTTGAGCGGGGATACAATGAGCAGTTCTTC.